This T cell receptor beta chain derives from a study of read filtering for tumor transcriptome and immune sequencing. Germline lookup yields CDR1 SGHTA and CDR2 FQGTGA. The CDR3 runs 13 residues. Trimming removed 5 bases at V and 2 bases at J, with 8 bases between. Ten or more counts support this clonotype. Molecular barcoded adaptors covering alpha/delta and beta/gamma chains were used on 400 to 450 ng RNA. MiXCR, run by TCRdb on the reads, gives a single entry per CDR3 protein. In the table there are 45,000 to 50,000 distinct CDR3 sequences, 12% of which are singletons. The source is a donor at least 40 years old with multiple myeloma. This chain connects TRBV7-3 to TRBJ2-3; D unclear. Source material: a population of CD138-negative cells sorted from bone marrow. The CDR3 region is CASSHSTTDTQYF. CDR3 DNA: TGTGCCAGCAGCCATTCAACCACAGATACGCAGTATTTT.